This T cell receptor (beta chain) comes out of a study of monozygotic twins with inflammatory bowel disease. Per-sample cDNA came from eight separate reactions. Each CDR3 protein gets one entry in TCRdb, which reprocessed the 5' RACE reads and gives no DNA. Listed are under 130,000 distinct CDR3 sequences; around 1.9% falls within the top ten. Study results and limitations: Evidence failed to back one strong IBD-linked signal or clonotype. Researchers report that IBD patients shared fewer clonotypes with others than healthy twins, especially amid disease activity. Immunosuppressive treatment differences may have increased patient repertoire variability.

CDR1 SQVTM and CDR2 ANQGSEA come from the germline V gene. CDR3 length: 19 amino acids. Points on this clonotype: Its antigen is not known.

The sequence was collected from a human donor with ulcerative colitis or Crohn's disease, or a healthy co-twin of an affected twin (not recorded which). The material sequenced was blood. This chain joins TRBV29-1 and TRBJ2-6; TCRdb returns TRBD2, unconfirmable since there is no DNA. The CDR3 loop reads CSALGLARQGDSGANVLTF. Full variable domain (missing parts from reference TRBV29-1 and TRBJ2-6): SAVISQKPSRDICQRGTSLTIQCQVDSQVTMMFWYRQQPGQSLTLIATANQGSEATYESGFVIDKFPISRPNLTFSTLTVSNMSPEDSSIYLCSALGLARQGDSGANVLTFGAGSRLTVL.